The 31 T cell receptor beta chains below come from one sample, sequenced in a study of blood T cell repertoires in COVID-19. Profiled with immunoSEQ multiplex PCR; TCRdb holds only in-frame clones, not every one. The sample shows 150,000 or so clones, roughly 87% of them seen only once. The material sequenced was peripheral blood. These receptors came from a human donor in a cohort sampled during active COVID-19.

A few counts support this clone. The CDR3 DNA is TGTGCCTCCGGACAGAATCAGCCCCAGCATTTT. Translating gives CASGQNQPQHF. The V call is TRBV30, the J call TRBJ1-5; the D gene is possibly TRBD1 (6 bases). The germline gives CDR1 GTSNPN, CDR2 SVGIG (reference sequence). The length of the CDR3 is 11 residues. Trimming shortened V by 7 bases and J by 4 bases, and 8 bases separated the two germline ends.

The gene calls are TRBV6-2 or TRBV6-3 and TRBJ1-1; no reliable D call. The CDR3 runs 11 residues. Germline loops: CDR1 MNHEY, CDR2 SVGEGT. V gave up 4 bases and J gave up 8 bases, with 8 bases separating them. CDR3 coding DNA: TGTGCCAGCAGTTCTTCTCCGGAAGCTTTCTTT. It encodes CASSSSPEAFF.

The chain joins TRBV12-5 to TRBJ1-1; 8 bases match TRBD1. This CDR3 is 18 amino acids long. The junction had 11 bases not matched to a gene; V was cut back by 1 base and J by 1 base. The germline V gene encodes CDR1 LGHNT and CDR2 FRNRAP. CDR3 protein: CASGLDLLRTGRNTEAFF. The CDR3 nucleotides read TGTGCTAGTGGTTTGGACTTATTAAGGACAGGGCGGAACACTGAAGCTTTCTTT.

This rearrangement joins TRBV7-9 to TRBJ1-2; 8 bases match TRBD1. V lost 1 base to trimming and J lost 4 bases; unmatched junction nucleotides: 2. The CDR3 runs 14 residues. The germline CDR1 and CDR2 sequences are SEHNR and FQNEAQ (reference sequence). The CDR3 DNA is TGTGCCAGCAGCTTAGTCGGACAGGGCTATGGCTACACCTTC. Protein product: CASSLVGQGYGYTF. The full variable domain, rest sourced from reference TRBV7-9 and TRBJ1-2, is DTGVSQNPRHKITKRGQNVTFRCDPISEHNRLYWYRQTLGQGPEFLTYFQNEAQLEKSRLLSDRFSAERPKGSFSTLEIQRTEQGDSAMYLCASSLVGQGYGYTFGSGTRLTVV.

This clone was detected once. The chain is built from TRBV23-1 and TRBJ1-6; maybe TRBD1 (5 bases). TRBV23-1 is known as an ORF, though its function is uncertain. The CDR3 totals 17 residues. V gave up 3 bases and J gave up 5 bases, with 17 bases separating them. CDR3 nucleotide sequence: TGCGCCAGCAGTCATCAGGGTTCAGGGTGCCATAATTCACCCCTCCACTTT. Encoded protein: CASSHQGSGCHNSPLHF.

This chain uses TRBV3-1 (or the pseudogene TRBV3-2) with TRBJ1-1; TRBD1 might be the D (6 bases). V lost 1 base to trimming and J lost 1 base, with 16 bases between them. The germline V gene has CDR1 LGHDT and CDR2 YNNKEL (reference sequence). The CDR3 is made up of 17 amino acids. The CDR3 loop is CASSQAPGGERNTEAFF. For the CDR3, the DNA is TGTGCCAGCAGCCAAGCCCCTGGGGGCGAAAGGAACACTGAAGCTTTCTTT.

The chain recombines TRBV3-1 (or the pseudogene TRBV3-2) with TRBJ2-7, with 7 nucleotides matching TRBD2. The CDR3 is 15 residues long. From germline, CDR1 is LGHDT and CDR2 YNNKEL (reference sequence). J was trimmed by 0 bases and V by 0 bases; bases with no gene match: 2. The CDR3 coding sequence is TGTGCCAGCAGCCAAGATAGCGGGCGCTCCTACGAGCAGTACTTC. Translation gives CASSQDSGRSYEQYF.

The V and J genes are TRBV6-5 and TRBJ2-7, with 7 positions matching TRBD2. This CDR3 is 13 amino acids long. CDR1 and CDR2 from the germline V gene are MNHEY and SVGAGI. The ends lost 5 bases at V and 6 bases at J; junction bases unmatched: 7. CDR3 DNA: TGTGCCAGCAGTACCGGACTAGGTATCGAGCAGTACTTC. Its protein product is CASSTGLGIEQYF.

The V gene is TRBV11-2, the J gene TRBJ2-7, with a weak D call TRBD2 (6 bases). CDR3 length: 15 amino acids. Deletions cut 1 base from V and 3 bases from J, with 13 bases between. Germline V gene data show CDR1 as SGHAT and CDR2 as FQNNGV. The CDR3 bases are TGTGCCAGCAGCTTAGGCCCCGGCGGGGACTACGAGCAGTACTTC. Its protein product is CASSLGPGGDYEQYF. Looking up the rest from reference TRBV11-2 and TRBJ2-7 gives the full variable domain: EAGVAQSPRYKIIEKRQSVAFWCNPISGHATLYWYQQILGQGPKLLIQFQNNGVVDDSQLPKDRFSAERLKGVDSTLKIQPAKLEDSAVYLCASSLGPGGDYEQYFGPGTRLTVT.

This chain joins TRBV28 and TRBJ2-3, with TRBD2 matching over 9 bases. This CDR3 spans 17 amino acids. CDR1 is MDHEN, CDR2 SYDVKM, per germline. Unmatched junction bases numbered 11, after V lost 2 bases and J lost 5 bases. The CDR3 loop reads CASSLGPPGLALDTQYF. The CDR3 nucleotides read TGTGCCAGCAGTTTAGGACCTCCGGGACTAGCATTAGATACGCAGTATTTT.

This chain joins TRBV28 and TRBJ1-5, with D unclear. This CDR3 spans 16 amino acids. Germline V CDR1 and CDR2: MDHEN, SYDVKM. Trimming pared 3 bases from V and 4 bases from J, leaving 16 bases between. CDR3 sequence (DNA): TGTGCCAGCAGTTTCGCAAAGCCGGGGAGGAATCAGCCCCAGCATTTT. Translation gives CASSFAKPGRNQPQHF.

Here the CDR3 reads CASSQAVAGSSYEQYF. The CDR3 region has the DNA TGCGCCAGCAGCCAAGCTGTAGCGGGCTCCTCCTACGAGCAGTACTTC. This sequence joins TRBV4-3 and TRBJ2-7; 7 bases line up with TRBD2. Germline CDR1 reads LGHNA; CDR2 reads YSLEER. J lost 0 bases, V lost 1 base, and 6 bases had no gene match. There are 16 residues in the CDR3.

The chain couples TRBV11-1 to TRBJ1-1; tentatively, D is TRBD1 (5 bases). CDR1 is SGHAT, CDR2 FQDESV, per germline (reference sequence). V was shortened by 4 bases and J by 4 bases, with 13 bases between the two germline ends. The CDR3 consists of 14 residues. Written as DNA, the CDR3 is TGTGCCAGCAGCTACGGGCAGGGAAGCACTGAAGCTTTCTTT. This sequence encodes CASSYGQGSTEAFF.

The chain has TRBV3-1 (or the pseudogene TRBV3-2) and TRBJ2-3, with TRBD2 matching 10 bases. With V trimmed by 4 bases and J by 2 bases, 9 bases remained unmatched. The V gene's germline CDR1 is LGHDT and CDR2 YNNKEL (reference sequence). The CDR3 has 17 residues. The CDR3 is CASSPFSGGTNTDTQYF. In nucleotides, the CDR3 is TGTGCCAGCAGCCCCTTTAGCGGGGGGACTAACACAGATACGCAGTATTTT.

The chain combines TRBV20-1 with TRBJ2-7, with D perhaps matching TRBD2 (6 bases). CDR1 is DFQATT and CDR2 is SNEGSKA in the germline V gene (reference sequence). This CDR3 is built from 11 residues. CDR3 coding DNA: TGCGCCCATGGGGGGTCACTCGAGCAGTACTTC. Encoded protein: CAHGGSLEQYF.

The chain couples TRBV6-5 to TRBJ2-5; 9 nucleotides line up with TRBD2. The CDR3 has 13 residues. Germline V CDR1 and CDR2: MNHEY, SVGAGI. Germline trimming cut 6 bases from V and 3 bases from J; bases unmatched to any gene: 2. CDR3 bases: TGTGCCAGCAGACTAGCGGGCGAAGAGACCCAGTACTTC. It codes for CASRLAGEETQYF.

This rearrangement joins TRBV2 to TRBJ1-6, with D possibly TRBD1 on 5 matching bases. The V end was cut by 7 bases, the J end by 7 bases, with 14 bases between. CDR1 and CDR2 from the germline V gene are SNHLY and FYNNEI. This CDR3 is 14 amino acids long. The CDR3 loop reads CASISSQANSPLHF. The CDR3 bases are TGTGCCAGCATTTCCTCACAGGCGAATTCACCCCTCCACTTT.

This chain connects TRBV7-3 to TRBJ2-3, with 7 nucleotides matching TRBD2. Germline-derived CDR1 and CDR2 are SGHTA and FQGTGA. The CDR3 is 16 amino acids. J lost 4 bases, V lost 2 bases, and 9 bases had no gene match. CDR3 sequence: CASSLGASGVADTQYF. DNA for the CDR3: TGTGCCAGCAGCTTAGGGGCCAGCGGGGTGGCAGATACGCAGTATTTT.

The chain's CDR3 is CASSARTATGELFF. For the CDR3, the DNA is TGTGCCAGCAGCGCTAGGACTGCTACCGGGGAGCTGTTTTTT. The chain recombines TRBV9 with TRBJ2-2, with D tentatively TRBD2 (5 bases). The CDR3 consists of 14 residues. Germline values: CDR1 SGDLS, CDR2 YYNGEE. V was clipped by 3 bases and J by 5 bases, with 11 bases between them. Together with reference TRBV9 and TRBJ2-2, the CDR3 gives the full variable domain: DSGVTQTPKHLITATGQRVTLRCSPRSGDLSVYWYQQSLDQGLQFLIQYYNGEERAKGNILERFSAQQFPDLHSELNLSSLELGDSALYFCASSARTATGELFFGEGSRLTVL.

The CDR3 reads CATRAGTSGKGGQFF. Here the CDR3 DNA reads TGTGCCACCAGAGCCGGGACTAGCGGTAAGGGAGGGCAGTTCTTC. V gene TRBV24-1 combines with J gene TRBJ2-1, with 11 bases that match TRBD2. In germline, CDR1 is KGHDR, CDR2 SFDVKD. Losses at the gene ends were 7 bases for V and 12 bases for J; bases not matched to a gene: 13. The CDR3 is 15 residues long.

This chain links TRBV7-5 with TRBJ2-5; the table calls TRBD2, which could not be checked here. TRBV7-5 constitutes a pseudogene. The CDR3 loop spans 17 amino acids. CDR3 in amino acids: CARSHTVAGRGVETQYF. CDR3 nucleotide sequence: TGTGCCAGAAGCCATACAGTAGCGGGAAGGGGAGTGGAGACCCAGTACTTC.

The genes are TRBV6-1 and TRBJ1-1, with D unresolved. In germline, CDR1 is MNHNS, CDR2 SASEGT. CDR3 length equals 13 residues. Deletions cut 2 bases from V and 0 bases from J, with 4 bases between. Written as DNA, the CDR3 is TGTGCCAGCAGTGAAATCTTGAACACTGAAGCTTTCTTT. Amino acids: CASSEILNTEAFF.

The chain couples TRBV6-6 to TRBJ2-2, with 11 bases aligning to TRBD2. Germline-derived CDR1 and CDR2 are MNHNY and SVGAGI (reference sequence). V lost 6 bases to trimming and J lost 3 bases; unmatched junction nucleotides: 18. There are 20 residues in the CDR3. CDR3 sequence: CASSAMPTSPSGGYTGELFF. The DNA for the CDR3 is TGTGCCAGCAGCGCGATGCCAACTTCTCCTAGCGGGGGGTACACCGGGGAGCTGTTTTTT.

The rearrangement uses TRBV19 and TRBJ2-7; 7 bases agree with TRBD1. This CDR3 is built from 16 residues. The V and J ends lost 3 bases and 9 bases, in that order; junction bases with no gene match: 17. Germline V gene data show CDR1 as LNHDA and CDR2 as SQIVND (reference sequence). The CDR3 DNA is TGTGCCAGTAGTATCCGCATCGGGACAGTTACTACGAGGCAGTACTTC. Residues: CASSIRIGTVTTRQYF.

The chain uses TRBV27 and TRBJ1-1; D is unclear. Germline V gene sequence: CDR1 MNHEY, CDR2 SMNVEV (reference sequence). The CDR3 spans 13 residues. Between the trimmed V and J ends, which lost 6 bases and 2 bases, there was a span of 10 bases. The CDR3 nucleotides are TGTGCCAGCAGGCGAACCCGCAACACTGAAGCTTTCTTT. Translation gives CASRRTRNTEAFF.

The chain is built from TRBV9 and TRBJ2-3; 10 bases line up with TRBD2. The CDR3 runs to 16 residues. J lost 4 bases, V lost 2 bases, and 7 bases had no gene match. Germline V gene lookup returns CDR1 SGDLS and CDR2 YYNGEE. CDR3 residues: CASSVEGLASSDTQYF. For the CDR3, the DNA is TGTGCCAGCAGCGTCGAGGGACTAGCGTCATCAGATACGCAGTATTTT.

The chain uses TRBV6-5 and TRBJ1-5, with D maybe TRBD1 (5 bases). Germline V lookup: CDR1 MNHEY, CDR2 SVGAGI. The CDR3 is 13 amino acids. Trimming shortened V by 6 bases and J by 5 bases, and 11 bases separated the two germline ends. This CDR3 reads CASSGGGYQPQHF. The CDR3 DNA reads as TGTGCCAGCAGCGGGGGGGGGTATCAGCCCCAGCATTTT.

This chain connects TRBV21-1 to TRBJ1-5. TRBV21-1 counts as a pseudogene. The CDR3 has 16 residues. Written as DNA, the CDR3 is TGTGCCAGCAGCAAAGAACCTAGGGAGTATGGTCAGCCCCAGCATTTT. Its protein is CASSKEPREYGQPQHF.

This chain links TRBV5-1 with TRBJ2-2, with TRBD1 matching 10 bases. V lost 4 bases, J lost 5 bases, and 5 bases stayed unmatched. The length of the CDR3 is 15 residues. The germline V gene encodes CDR1 SGHRS and CDR2 YFSETQ. This CDR3 is CASSPDRGGTGELFF. CDR3 coding DNA: TGCGCCAGCAGCCCGGACAGGGGGGGGACCGGGGAGCTGTTTTTT.

This sequence joins TRBV5-1 and TRBJ1-2, with no clear D. Trimming stripped 0 bases from V and 6 bases from J, with 9 bases between. CDR1 is SGHRS and CDR2 is YFSETQ in the germline V gene. The CDR3 is 13 residues long. Here the CDR3 reads CASSLAGWDGYTF. The CDR3 coding sequence is TGCGCCAGCAGCTTGGCCGGGTGGGATGGCTACACCTTC.

The chain combines TRBV1 with TRBJ2-1; the listed D gene, TRBD2, was not tested against the DNA. TRBV1 is a pseudogene. CDR3 length: 14 residues. In DNA, the CDR3 is TGCACCAGCAGCGGAAGCGGGAGGGCTCACGAGCAGTTCTTC. Its protein is CTSSGSGRAHEQFF.